These 19 T cell receptor beta chains share one sample of origin, sequenced in a study of blood T cell repertoires in COVID-19. Clones were read by immunoSEQ multiplex PCR, and TCRdb kept only the in-frame ones, dropping some. The sample shows fewer than 300,000 clones, about 89% of them seen only once. The specimen was peripheral blood. All receptors derive from a woman aged 25 to 39 with COVID-19, enrolled during active disease.

Details on this clone: The same CDR3 also results from other DNA sequences found in this sample. Here the CDR3 reads CASSISVNYGYTF. In nucleotides, the CDR3 is TGTGCCAGTAGTATATCAGTAAACTATGGCTACACCTTC. J is TRBJ1-2 and V is TRBV19; no clear D. This CDR3 contains 13 residues. Trimming removed 2 bases from V and 2 bases from J, with 6 bases in between. Looked up from germline, CDR1 is LNHDA and CDR2 is SQIVND (reference sequence).

The CDR3 DNA follows: TGTGCCAGCAGTCAGGGACTAGCGGGAGTGGTTGAGACCCAGTACTTC. This encodes CASSQGLAGVVETQYF. V is TRBV27 and J is TRBJ2-5; 14 nucleotides align to TRBD2. J gave up 5 bases and V 5 bases, and 7 bases lay outside the gene matches. CDR3 length: 16 amino acids. CDR1 is MNHEY, CDR2 SMNVEV, per germline (reference sequence).

This sequence joins TRBV29-1 and TRBJ1-4; 7 bases fit TRBD1. Trimming took 1 base from V and 3 from J; bases not matched to a gene: 5. Germline values: CDR1 SQVTM, CDR2 ANQGSEA. The CDR3 covers 15 residues. The chain's CDR3 is CSVEGGGTANEKLFF. The CDR3 DNA reads TGCAGCGTTGAAGGAGGCGGGACAGCTAATGAAAAACTGTTTTTT. The whole variable domain, remainder taken from reference TRBV29-1 and TRBJ1-4, is SAVISQKPSRDICQRGTSLTIQCQVDSQVTMMFWYRQQPGQSLTLIATANQGSEATYESGFVIDKFPISRPNLTFSTLTVSNMSPEDSSIYLCSVEGGGTANEKLFFGSGTQLSVL.

This sequence joins TRBV9 and TRBJ2-1, with TRBD1 matching over 8 bases. In germline, CDR1 is SGDLS, CDR2 YYNGEE. Trimming cost V 4 bases and J 8 bases; bases outside gene matches: 11. The length of the CDR3 is 15 residues. This CDR3 reads CASSPLPGQGHEQFF. The CDR3 nucleotides read TGTGCCAGCAGCCCCCTACCCGGACAGGGTCATGAGCAGTTCTTC.

The J gene is TRBJ2-1, the V gene TRBV3-1 (or the pseudogene TRBV3-2); TRBD2 aligns across 13 bases. With V trimmed by 6 bases and J by 6 bases, 8 bases remained unmatched. This CDR3 has 16 amino acids. Germline-derived CDR1 and CDR2 are LGHDT and YNNKEL (reference sequence). DNA of the CDR3: TGTGCCAGCAGTATCCCTCGGACTAGCGGGAGCAATGAGCAGTTCTTC. Translated, it gives CASSIPRTSGSNEQFF.

The V gene is TRBV18, the J gene TRBJ2-7; 7 nucleotides line up with TRBD2. CDR3 length: 15 residues. Germline V gene sequence: CDR1 KGHSH, CDR2 LQKENI. The V and J ends lost 2 bases and 0 bases, in that order; junction bases with no gene match: 4. Written as DNA, the CDR3 is TGTGCCAGCTCACCAGGTAGCGGGTACTCCTACGAGCAGTACTTC. It translates to CASSPGSGYSYEQYF.

The gene calls are TRBV18 and TRBJ1-1; D is unresolved. Germline CDR1 and CDR2: KGHSH and LQKENI. Trimming shortened V by 0 bases and J by 10 bases, and 9 bases separated the two germline ends. The CDR3 is 12 residues long. The CDR3 DNA reads as TGTGCCAGCTCACCACCGAGGGATAGAGCTTTCTTT. Its translation: CASSPPRDRAFF. Full variable domain (rest looked up from reference TRBV18 and TRBJ1-1): NAGVMQNPRHLVRRRGQEARLRCSPMKGHSHVYWYRQLPEEGLKFMVYLQKENIIDESGMPKERFSAEFPKEGPSILRIQQVVRGDSAAYFCASSPPRDRAFFGQGTRLTVV.

The chain joins TRBV9 to TRBJ1-1; possibly TRBD1 for D (6 bases). The CDR3 runs to 15 residues. Germline-derived CDR1 and CDR2 are SGDLS and YYNGEE. Trimming cost V 3 bases and J 1 base, with 13 bases left between them. The CDR3 protein is CASSASGAGNTEAFF. CDR3 coding DNA: TGTGCCAGCAGCGCCTCAGGGGCGGGGAACACTGAAGCTTTCTTT.

This clone was detected only once. J is TRBJ2-2 and V is TRBV3-1 (or the pseudogene TRBV3-2), with 10 bases lining up with TRBD1. V was pared by 3 bases and J by 5 bases, with 6 bases of the junction left unmatched. This CDR3 is built from 16 residues. Looked up from germline, CDR1 is LGHDT and CDR2 is YNNKEL (reference sequence). The CDR3 protein is CASSHRDRGKTGELFF. The CDR3 bases are TGTGCCAGCAGCCATAGGGACAGGGGAAAGACCGGGGAGCTGTTTTTT.

The chain employs TRBV6-1 and TRBJ2-1, with D maybe TRBD1 (5 bases). V shed 0 bases and J shed 11 bases, with 11 bases lying between them. Germline V CDR1 and CDR2: MNHNS, SASEGT. The CDR3 runs to 13 residues. This CDR3 is CASSEAGRVKQFF. The CDR3, as DNA: TGTGCCAGCAGTGAAGCGGGCAGGGTCAAGCAGTTCTTC.

The chain recombines TRBV27 with TRBJ2-1, with 9 bases identical to TRBD2. The germline CDR1 and CDR2 sequences are MNHEY and SMNVEV (reference sequence). Trimming cost V 4 bases and J 3 bases; bases outside gene matches: 13. The CDR3 is 18 residues long. CDR3 sequence reads: CASSSYPSSSGGYNEQFF. The CDR3 nucleotides are TGTGCCAGCAGTTCCTACCCTTCAAGTAGCGGGGGCTACAATGAGCAGTTCTTC.

V usage is TRBV19 and J usage is TRBJ1-2; 7 bases are a match to TRBD1. Germline CDR1 reads LNHDA; CDR2 reads SQIVND (reference sequence). V lost 5 bases, J lost 4 bases, and 10 bases stayed unmatched. This CDR3 has 15 amino acids. CDR3 DNA sequence: TGTGCCAGTAGTCTCTCCGGACAGGAATCCTATGGCTACACCTTC. Translated: CASSLSGQESYGYTF.

Worth noting for this clone: The sample contains more than one DNA sequence encoding this CDR3. The V gene is TRBV5-1, the J gene TRBJ2-7; 8 nucleotides align to TRBD1. With V trimmed by 4 bases and J by 2 bases, 5 bases remained unmatched. This CDR3 contains 14 residues. Germline values: CDR1 SGHRS, CDR2 YFSETQ. CDR3 DNA sequence: TGCGCCAGCAGCCTTACAGGGGGTCCCTACGAGCAGTACTTC. It specifies CASSLTGGPYEQYF.

The V and J genes are TRBV28 and TRBJ2-5; 7 bases agree with TRBD2. The germline V gene encodes CDR1 MDHEN and CDR2 SYDVKM. This CDR3 region has 16 residues. Trimming took 2 bases from V and 1 from J; bases not matched to a gene: 7. The CDR3 is CASSLMEGGSQETQYF. The CDR3 DNA is TGTGCCAGCAGTTTAATGGAGGGAGGGTCCCAAGAGACCCAGTACTTC.

The rearrangement joins TRBV24-1 to TRBJ2-3; TRBD1 agrees at 7 bases. V lost 6 bases, J lost 5 bases, and 4 bases stayed unmatched. This CDR3 is built from 13 residues. Per germline, CDR1 KGHDR and CDR2 SFDVKD. This CDR3 is CATSKGARDTQYF. CDR3 DNA: TGTGCCACCAGTAAGGGGGCAAGAGATACGCAGTATTTT.

The chain employs TRBV6-4 and TRBJ1-3, with D uncertain. Per germline, CDR1 MRHNA and CDR2 SNTAGT. CDR3 length: 12 residues. The V end was cut by 2 bases, the J end by 4 bases, with 3 bases between. DNA for the CDR3: TGTGCCAGCAGTGACGTAGGAAACACCATATATTTT. Translation: CASSDVGNTIYF.

This chain uses TRBV5-1 with TRBJ2-2, with 9 bases aligning to TRBD2. The CDR3 runs to 16 residues. The junction had 6 bases not matched to a gene; V was cut back by 0 bases and J by 6 bases. Germline CDR1 SGHRS, CDR2 YFSETQ. The DNA for the CDR3 is TGCGCCAGCAGCTTGGGTATTAGCGGGAGTCCCGGGGAGCTGTTTTTT. This gives the protein CASSLGISGSPGELFF.

The DNA for the CDR3 is TGCGCCAGCAGCTCCGGGACATTCCCTCTTCAAGAGACCCAGTACTTC. It is translated as CASSSGTFPLQETQYF. The chain recombines TRBV5-1 with TRBJ2-5; D is perhaps TRBD1 (6 bases). The germline V gene encodes CDR1 SGHRS and CDR2 YFSETQ. V lost 3 bases and J 2 bases, leaving 17 bases between the germline ends. The CDR3 is 16 residues long.

CDR3 nucleotide sequence: TGCGCCAGCAGCTTGGCCATAGATATTTATTCACCCCTCCACTTT. Translated, it gives CASSLAIDIYSPLHF. The genes are TRBV5-1 and TRBJ1-6; D not resolved. Looked up from germline, CDR1 is SGHRS and CDR2 is YFSETQ. The CDR3 is 15 amino acids. V lost 0 bases and J 8 bases, leaving 12 bases between the germline ends.